This passage covers 6 T cell receptor beta chains from one sample sequenced in a study of blood T cell repertoires in COVID-19. Data came from immunoSEQ multiplex PCR; TCRdb stores just in-frame clones and leaves some out. The sample contains 350,000 to 550,000 clones, 70% to 90% of which appear only once. Sequences were obtained from PBMCs or T cells enriched from blood (not recorded which). Receptor source: a woman aged 18-29 years with acute COVID-19.

The rearrangement uses TRBV7-9 and TRBJ2-7; TRBD2 is a possible D gene (5 bases). This CDR3 comprises 16 residues. Germline CDR1 and CDR2: SEHNR and FQNEAQ (reference sequence). V lost 6 bases and J 3 bases, leaving 21 bases between the germline ends. The CDR3 bases are TGTGCCAGCAGGGGAGATGGGCAGGCATTTTACTACGAGCAGTACTTC. Protein sequence: CASRGDGQAFYYEQYF.

The gene calls are TRBV11-2 and TRBJ2-5; tentative D call: TRBD1 (6 bases). Trimming took off 0 bases at V and 5 bases at J, with 19 bases between the two ends. This CDR3 is 17 amino acids long. Germline CDR1 and CDR2: SGHAT and FQNNGV. In DNA form, the CDR3 reads TGTGCCAGCAGCTTAGACGCCCAGCCCACAGGGTACGAGACCCAGTACTTC. Its protein product is CASSLDAQPTGYETQYF.

The table lists this clone with a few counts. This chain uses TRBV3-1 (or the pseudogene TRBV3-2) with TRBJ1-1; the match to TRBD1 covers 9 bases. This CDR3 contains 16 residues. Germline V CDR1 and CDR2: LGHDT, YNNKEL (reference sequence). Trimming removed 5 bases from V and 0 bases from J; junction bases left unmatched: 7. The CDR3 protein is CASSARQGGVNTEAFF. The CDR3 DNA sequence: TGTGCCAGCAGCGCCCGACAGGGGGGCGTGAACACTGAAGCTTTCTTT.

The chain has TRBV30 and TRBJ2-5; possible D gene TRBD1, 5 bases. The CDR3 length is 14 residues. CDR1 and CDR2 from the germline V gene are GTSNPN and SVGIG (reference sequence). V lost 2 bases to trimming and J lost 0 bases, with 10 bases between them. The CDR3 bases are TGTGCCTGGAGTTCTATGACAGACCAAGAGACCCAGTACTTC. It codes for CAWSSMTDQETQYF.

This chain connects TRBV11-3 to TRBJ2-7, with TRBD1 as a possible D gene (5 bases). CDR1 SGHNT and CDR2 YENEEA come from the germline V gene. V lost 4 bases, J lost 2 bases, and 15 bases lay in between. The CDR3 runs 15 residues. CDR3 protein: CASSYQGVGPYEQYF. CDR3 nucleotide sequence: TGTGCCAGCAGCTACCAAGGGGTCGGCCCCTACGAGCAGTACTTC.

The chain combines TRBV11-2 with TRBJ1-5; D not resolved. Trimming stripped 1 base from V and 5 bases from J, with 9 bases between. The germline CDR1 and CDR2 sequences are SGHAT and FQNNGV. The CDR3 is 14 residues long. The CDR3 sequence: CASSLVSGHQPQHF. CDR3 in DNA: TGTGCCAGCAGCTTAGTTAGCGGGCATCAGCCCCAGCATTTT.